This TCR beta chain was captured in a study of regulatory T cells in long-lasting Graves disease. Sequencing libraries for TCR beta were prepared with iRepertoire HTBI primers and Arm-PCR of CDR3 regions. TCRdb independently ran MiXCR on the multiplex PCR reads; one entry per CDR3 protein. Of a few hundred thousand distinct CDR3 sequences in the sample, 15% were seen once. This clonotype was detected ten times or more. The time point is: newly diagnosed GD, antithyroid drugs for less than 3 months. There was RNA extracted from PBMCs, and the TCR library was made from it. The same sample was also used in a study of T cells in Graves' hyperthyroidism and ophthalmopathy.

The specimen comprised peripheral blood mononuclear cells (PBMCs), sampled at new diagnosis, from a patient treated with antithyroid drugs. The TCR sequence derives from a woman aged 40-49 years with Graves disease.

The CDR3 reads CASSKGHTDTQYF. DNA for the CDR3: TGTGCCAGCAGCAAGGGTCACACAGATACGCAGTATTTT. V and J are TRBV7-6 and TRBJ2-3; D unclear. CDR1 is SGHVS, CDR2 FNYEAQ, per germline. The germline V and J ends were trimmed by 5 bases and 2 bases, with 8 bases remaining between them. The CDR3 is made up of 13 amino acids. Full variable domain (rest looked up from reference TRBV7-6 and TRBJ2-3): GAGVSQSPRYKVTKRGQDVALRCDPISGHVSLYWYRQALGQGPEFLTYFNYEAQQDKSGLPNDRFSAERPEGSISTLTIQRTEQRDSAMYRCASSKGHTDTQYFGPGTRLTVL.